Sequencing of this T cell receptor (beta chain) was carried out in a study of blood T cell repertoires in COVID-19 (dated by TCRdb to 2020 to 2021). For the wider study: Samples covering the acute and convalescent phases of COVID-19 were provided by collaborators in the United States, Italy and Spain. The prospective study material was composed of cDNA or gDNA derived from T cells, B-cell-depleted T cells, or PBMCs. The dataset comprised deeply sampled blood TCRbeta repertoires from subjects exposed to, actively infected with, or recovered from COVID-19. A freely available public database, intended as a resource for researchers studying the immune response to SARS-CoV-2, is where the repertoires were released. The samples were drawn from the first 160 participants of the ongoing ImmuneRACE study and from 1,254 subjects provided by 6 global collaborators. A de-identified subject ID, COVID-19 status, age in years and sex were almost always included in the sample metadata. HLA class I and class II types, where available, came from metadata supplied by the sample provider rather than from assay-based typing.

One collaborating source in Seattle enrolled patients during active infection and followed them longitudinally through the course of disease. Each collaborating institution followed its own protocols to collect whole blood in K2EDTA tubes. For TCRbeta analysis, collaborators shipped samples as frozen whole blood, isolated PBMCs, or DNA extracted from either of those sample types. This clone was seen once. It lacks a known antigen. Base quality data are lacking; no much larger clone is found one base away. V is shortened by 5 bases, J by 8 bases, and the region joining them spans 10 bases. According to the germline V gene, CDR1 reads MGHRA and CDR2 reads YSYEKL. Reading from cysteine to phenylalanine, the CDR3 counts 13 amino acids. Only the CDR3 DNA stays, 39 bases, in frame from base 1. The immunoSEQ Assay, a bias-controlled multiplex PCR, was used to amplify TCRbeta CDR3 regions from genomic DNA. Turning to the authors' computational methods: The number of nucleated cells in each sample was estimated by amplification of reference gene primers within the assay. Sequence reads were collapsed and filtered to measure the absolute abundance of every unique TCRbeta CDR3 rearrangement. Productive Simpson clonality was computed per sample as the square root of Simpson's diversity index over productive rearrangements. In its TCRdb copy, this immuneACCESS table keeps in-frame sequences only and misses some clones. Where compared with another copy, unresolved V genes explain less than half of these, and the others have no known cause. That table is the source of V, J and clone size, and D and trimming were worked out from the DNA. The sample includes 70,000 to 95,000 clones, with 60% to 80% observed a single time. The ten largest account for 35% to 40% of the sample.

Paper-wide results and their limitations: How much clinical and demographic metadata was included differed by source and by participant, and the metadata was provided uncurated.

The chain is assembled from TRBV4-1 and TRBJ1-6; perhaps TRBD1 is the D gene, with 5 bases matching. The sequence was collected from a man between 60 and 70 years old with COVID-19, enrolled during active disease. Input material: peripheral blood. In nucleotides, the sequence is TGCGCCAGCAGCTACCAGACAGATTCACCCCTCCACTTT. This encodes CASSYQTDSPLHF.